This passage covers 5 T cell receptor beta chains from one sample sequenced in a study of CD8 T cells in Susac syndrome. Random hexamers were used to reverse transcribe an amount of roughly 0.45 to 1 ug RNA. From the immunoSEQ multiplex PCR reads, TCRdb called clonotypes with MiXCR, one entry per CDR3 protein. The sample contains about 190,000 distinct CDR3 sequences, approximately 96% of which appear only once. The sample comprised CD4+ T cells from PBMCs. All receptors come from a human donor with Susac syndrome.

The CDR3 coding sequence is TGTGCCAGCAGAGAGCGGGTCCAAAACATTCAGTACTTC. Its translation is CASRERVQNIQYF. The chain combines TRBV12-3 or TRBV12-4 with TRBJ2-4, with D perhaps matching TRBD2 (6 bases). The CDR3 is 13 amino acids. Trimming cost V 6 bases and J 5 bases, with 11 bases left between them.

V usage is TRBV5-1 and J usage is TRBJ1-5, with 9 positions matching TRBD1. CDR1 is SGHRS and CDR2 is YFSETQ in the germline V gene. The CDR3 runs 15 residues. With V trimmed by 4 bases and J by 11 bases, 13 bases remained unmatched. The CDR3 protein is CASSARDRAPSAQHF. CDR3 nucleotides: TGCGCCAGCAGCGCCCGGGACAGGGCCCCTTCGGCCCAGCATTTT.

The genes are TRBV4-3 and TRBJ2-5; 10 nucleotides align to TRBD2. V trimming: 1 base; J trimming: 3 bases; junction bases outside the gene matches: 2. CDR3 length equals 15 residues. CDR1 and CDR2 from the germline V gene are LGHNA and YSLEER. The CDR3 DNA reads TGCGCCAGCAGCCAAGGGACTAGCGGAAAAGAGACCCAGTACTTC. Its protein product is CASSQGTSGKETQYF.

The V call is TRBV6-2 or TRBV6-3, the J call TRBJ1-1, with 8 bases identical to TRBD1. Germline CDR1 MNHEY, CDR2 SVGEGT. The CDR3 contains 15 residues. J lost 4 bases, V lost 7 bases, and 11 bases had no gene match. In DNA, the CDR3 is TGTGCCAGCACCCCCAGGGGGCTTGAACGCACTGAAGCTTTCTTT. Amino acids: CASTPRGLERTEAFF.

J is TRBJ1-5 and V is TRBV28, with a tentative D call TRBD1 (5 bases). The CDR3 runs to 16 residues. Germline V lookup: CDR1 MDHEN, CDR2 SYDVKM. Between the trimmed V and J ends, which lost 6 bases and 1 base, there was a span of 16 bases. The CDR3 DNA reads as TGTGCCAGCAGCCGCCAGGGAGGACTAAGCAATCAGCCCCAGCATTTT. This sequence encodes CASSRQGGLSNQPQHF.